One TCR beta chain is described in this entry. Its antigen is undetermined. The CDR3 spans 14 residues. Germline V gene data show CDR1 as ENHRY and CDR2 as SYGVKD. V dropped 4 bases and J dropped 6 bases, with 13 bases sitting between them. Profiling relied on immunoSEQ multiplex PCR, and the TCRdb table lists in-frame clones only, not all of them. The top ten clones hold about 16% of a sample with 100,000 to 120,000 clones, roughly 90% of them seen once. The data are from a study of T cell responses to AZD1222 COVID-19 vaccine. Study-level points and caveats: Dominant at 160-218 and 743-854, vaccine-associated CD4 TCRs also spanned spike. AZD1222 recipients seropositive at baseline numbered only 6 or 7. Females made up more of the donors, who were largely white British, and clonal diversity may have come out too low. Following two doses of AZD1222, Spike-specific TCR breadth and depth rose.

The material sequenced was peripheral blood, taken 28 days after the second AZD1222 dose. The chain links TRBV10-3 to TRBJ1-5; possibly TRBD1 for D (5 bases). The receptor was derived from an adult who received the AZD1222 COVID-19 vaccine. The CDR3 is CAISVNPQGQPQHF. In DNA, the CDR3 is TGTGCCATCAGTGTTAACCCGCAGGGTCAGCCCCAGCATTTT.